A selection of T cell receptor beta chains follows, all from one sample in a study of cytomegalovirus exposure and HLA in healthy donors. The method was immunoSEQ multiplex PCR; TCRdb's version includes in-frame clones alone and lacks a portion of them. The sample shows some 99,000 clones, approximately 76% of them seen only once. Sample: PBMCs. Every receptor here comes from a woman aged 50 to 65 in good health and CMV-seropositive. Both conserved end residues are part of each CDR3. A D gene is named only where the DNA matches it firmly. The size field is filled for only some rows; it gives once, few, many or a size class.

j_call clone_size v_call d_call cdr3_aa cdr3_nt
TRBJ2-2 - TRBV18 - CASSPLVRPYTGELFF TGTGCCAGCTCACCACTGGTCAGGCCCTACACCGGGGAGCTGTTTTTT
TRBJ1-5 - TRBV9 - CASSRGTSNQPQHF TGTGCCAGCAGCCGAGGGACTTCAAATCAGCCCCAGCATTTT
TRBJ1-4 - TRBV5-5 TRBD1 CASSPPPGQHNEKLFF TGTGCCAGCAGCCCTCCCCCGGGACAGCATAATGAAAAACTGTTTTTT
TRBJ2-3 - TRBV11-1 TRBD1 CASSGRQGGDTQYF TGTGCCAGCAGCGGGAGACAGGGGGGAGATACGCAGTATTTT
TRBJ2-7 - TRBV4-3 - CASSQGGTGTLYEQYF TGCGCCAGCAGCCAAGGAGGTACAGGGACCCTATACGAGCAGTACTTC
TRBJ1-1 - TRBV19 TRBD1 CASSRGQVNTEAFF TGTGCCAGTAGTAGGGGACAGGTAAACACTGAAGCTTTCTTT
TRBJ2-3 few TRBV11-2 TRBD2 CASSLGTSGSLGKDTQYF TGTGCCAGCAGCCTCGGGACTAGCGGGAGCCTCGGGAAAGATACGCAGTATTTT
TRBJ2-5 - TRBV9 - CASSVAEDF TGTGCCAGCAGCGTAGCTGAGGACTTC
TRBJ2-1 - TRBV10-1 TRBD2 CASTSGVSYNEQFF TGCGCCAGCACTAGCGGGGTCTCCTACAATGAGCAGTTCTTC
TRBJ1-1 - TRBV19 - CASTGQGLPEAFF TGTGCCAGTACCGGTCAGGGTCTACCTGAAGCTTTCTTT
TRBJ2-7 - TRBV16 TRBD1 CASSQTGQATKQYF TGTGCCAGCAGCCAGACGGGACAGGCCACTAAGCAGTACTTC
TRBJ2-1 once TRBV27 TRBD2 CATSLRLAAMGEQFF TGTGCCACCAGCCTTAGACTAGCGGCGATGGGGGAGCAGTTCTTC
TRBJ1-1 - TRBV7-9 - CASSGTGSTEAFF TGTGCCAGCAGCGGAACAGGGAGCACTGAAGCTTTCTTT
TRBJ2-7 once TRBV6-6 TRBD1 CASSYFHWDRVYEQYF TGTGCCAGCAGTTACTTTCATTGGGACAGGGTCTACGAGCAGTACTTC
TRBJ2-2 - TRBV15 - CATSPRSTGELFF TGTGCCACCAGCCCTAGGAGCACCGGGGAGCTGTTTTTT
TRBJ1-2 few TRBV9 TRBD1 CASSVDEGAPNGYTF TGTGCCAGCAGCGTAGACGAGGGGGCGCCGAATGGCTACACCTTC
TRBJ2-7 - TRBV7-2 TRBD2 CASSTGTSGGASYEQYF TGTGCCAGCAGCACCGGGACTAGCGGGGGGGCCAGCTACGAGCAGTACTTC
TRBJ2-4 - TRBV19 - CASSMRKQKNIQYF TGTGCCAGTAGTATGCGTAAACAGAAAAACATTCAGTACTTC
TRBJ2-2 - TRBV7-9 TRBD2 CASSSLSGSPGELFF TGTGCCAGCAGCTCCCTCAGCGGGAGTCCCGGGGAGCTGTTTTTT
TRBJ2-3 - TRBV7-8 TRBD2 CASSPRFGTRYLDTQYF TGTGCCAGCAGCCCCCGATTTGGGACTAGGTACCTAGATACGCAGTATTTT
TRBJ1-1 - TRBV18 - CASSPLAGGTTEAFF TGTGCCAGCTCACCACTTGCGGGGGGGACCACTGAAGCTTTCTTT
TRBJ2-1 once TRBV7-2 - CASSLEPLLNEQFF TGTGCCAGCAGCTTAGAGCCTTTGCTTAATGAGCAGTTCTTC
TRBJ2-2 - TRBV18 - CASSPRQGGDTGELFF TGTGCCAGCTCACCCCGACAGGGAGGTGACACCGGGGAGCTGTTTTTT
TRBJ2-7 - TRBV5-1 - CASSSSHRAVYEQYF TGCGCCAGCAGCTCTTCTCACAGGGCAGTCTACGAGCAGTACTTC
TRBJ1-5 - TRBV7-6 - CASSRGVGQPQHF TGTGCCAGCAGCCGCGGAGTTGGTCAGCCCCAGCATTTT
TRBJ1-1 once TRBV28 TRBD1 CASSLLGQTEAFF TGTGCCAGCAGTTTATTGGGACAGACTGAAGCTTTCTTT
TRBJ2-4 - TRBV2 TRBD2 CASRRTSGIAKNIQYF TGTGCCAGCCGTCGGACTAGCGGAATAGCCAAAAACATTCAGTACTTC
TRBJ2-1 - TRBV11-3 TRBD2 CASSLVVAGADNEQFF TGTGCCAGCAGCTTAGTGGTAGCGGGAGCCGACAATGAGCAGTTCTTC
TRBJ2-5 - TRBV5-1 TRBD1 CASSLTGFETQYF TGCGCCAGCAGCCTGACAGGGTTTGAGACCCAGTACTTC
TRBJ2-5 - TRBV5-4 TRBD2 CASSLVASGREETQYF TGTGCCAGCAGCTTGGTGGCTAGCGGGAGGGAAGAGACCCAGTACTTC
TRBJ2-3 - TRBV7-2 TRBD2 CASSPVAGGPEDTQYF TGTGCCAGCAGCCCCGTAGCGGGGGGGCCTGAAGATACGCAGTATTTT
TRBJ2-3 - TRBV4-1 TRBD1 CASSSRDSPTDTQYF TGCGCCAGCAGCTCCCGGGACAGTCCAACAGATACGCAGTATTTT
TRBJ2-2 - TRBV5-1 TRBD1 CASSPDRVTGGELFF TGCGCCAGCAGCCCGGACAGGGTAACCGGCGGGGAGCTGTTTTTT
TRBJ2-7 - TRBV7-2 TRBD2 CASSVVARTSGSYEQYF TGTGCCAGCAGCGTCGTGGCCCGGACTAGCGGGAGCTACGAGCAGTACTTC
TRBJ2-7 - TRBV5-6 TRBD1 CASSLDVGLGTGNYEQYF TGTGCCAGCAGCTTGGATGTTGGGCTCGGGACAGGAAACTACGAGCAGTACTTC
TRBJ1-6 - TRBV6-5 TRBD1 CASSSGQVLSSPLHF TGTGCCAGCAGTTCCGGACAGGTTTTAAGTTCACCCCTCCACTTT
TRBJ2-7 - TRBV27 TRBD1 CASRGDRGHEQYF TGTGCCTCCCGGGGAGACAGGGGACACGAGCAGTACTTC
TRBJ2-2 - TRBV6-5 TRBD1 CASSSRGQGYTGELFF TGTGCCAGCAGTTCCCGGGGACAGGGGTACACCGGAGAGCTGTTTTTT